The 23 T cell receptor beta chains given below trace back to one sample, sequenced in a study of OX40 agonist ivuxolimab in advanced cancers. Sequencing used immunoSEQ multiplex PCR; TCRdb keeps in-frame clones, though not all of them. The sample includes 75,000 to 100,000 clones, around 89% of them seen just once. The source material was CD4+ or CD8+ T cells sorted from blood, sampled in a trial of the OX40 agonist ivuxolimab. The source of these receptors is an adult with an advanced solid tumor such as melanoma, head and neck, liver or kidney cancer.

The chain uses TRBV28 and TRBJ2-7; TRBD1 is a possible D gene (6 bases). The CDR3 covers 14 residues. V lost 8 bases to trimming and J lost 0 bases, with 14 bases between them. The germline CDR1 and CDR2 sequences are MDHEN and SYDVKM. The chain's CDR3 is CASVGADLSYEQYF. DNA for the CDR3: TGTGCCAGCGTGGGGGCGGACCTCTCCTACGAGCAGTACTTC.

V is TRBV7-2 and J is TRBJ2-1; 10 nucleotides agree with TRBD2. V shed 0 bases and J 6 bases; nucleotides not matched to a gene: 2. The CDR3 covers 15 residues. Germline V gene sequence: CDR1 SGHTA, CDR2 FQGNSA. The CDR3 loop reads CASSLARLAGNEQFF. CDR3 DNA sequence: TGTGCCAGCAGCTTAGCGCGACTAGCGGGCAATGAGCAGTTCTTC. Full variable domain (remainder filled in from reference TRBV7-2 and TRBJ2-1): GAGVSQSPSNKVTEKGKDVELRCDPISGHTALYWYRQSLGQGLEFLIYFQGNSAPDKSGLPSDRFSAERTGGSVSTLTIQRTQQEDSAVYLCASSLARLAGNEQFFGPGTRLTVL.

The V gene is TRBV6-5, the J gene TRBJ1-2; 7 bases match TRBD1. J lost 4 bases, V lost 3 bases, and 8 bases had no gene match. This CDR3 comprises 15 residues. Germline V gives CDR1 MNHEY, CDR2 SVGAGI. The CDR3 spells CASSYSGRGFYGYTF. The CDR3 nucleotides read TGTGCCAGCAGTTATTCGGGCAGGGGGTTCTATGGCTACACCTTC.

This clone was picked up a small number of times. The chain couples TRBV19 to TRBJ1-6, with a weak D call TRBD1 (6 bases). CDR1 is LNHDA and CDR2 is SQIVND in the germline V gene (reference sequence). V was pared by 6 bases and J by 7 bases, with 16 bases between. The CDR3 consists of 15 residues. CDR3 sequence reads: CASRGSRDKNSPLHF. The CDR3 DNA follows: TGTGCCAGTAGGGGTTCCCGGGACAAAAATTCACCCCTCCACTTT.

The chain is built from TRBV18 and TRBJ2-5; TRBD1 is a possible D gene (7 bases). Germline values: CDR1 KGHSH, CDR2 LQKENI. The CDR3 consists of 16 residues. Trimming stripped 5 bases from V and 5 bases from J, with 21 bases between. CDR3 region: CASSEVGGGFTETQYF. The DNA of the CDR3 is TGTGCCAGCTCAGAGGTAGGAGGGGGCTTTACGGAGACCCAGTACTTC.

The chain has TRBV5-1 and TRBJ1-6; 10 bases line up with TRBD1. V trimming: 2 bases; J trimming: 8 bases; junction bases outside the gene matches: 4. The CDR3 is 15 amino acids. Germline V lookup: CDR1 SGHRS, CDR2 YFSETQ. The CDR3 spells CASSFYGQGDSPLHF. The CDR3 nucleotides are TGCGCCAGCAGCTTCTATGGACAGGGGGATTCACCCCTCCACTTT.

A single count supports this clone. V gene TRBV19 combines with J gene TRBJ1-4; 8 bases fit TRBD1. This CDR3 spans 14 amino acids. V shed 6 bases and J 8 bases; nucleotides not matched to a gene: 8. CDR1 is LNHDA and CDR2 is SQIVND in the germline V gene (reference sequence). CDR3 sequence: CASSPQGGVEKLFF. The CDR3 DNA follows: TGTGCCAGTAGCCCACAGGGGGGCGTCGAAAAACTGTTTTTT.

In its sample, this clone was seen a few times. The chain has TRBV5-6 and TRBJ1-2; TRBD1 matches 7 bases. V trimming: 4 bases; J trimming: 5 bases; junction bases outside the gene matches: 2. Germline V gene data show CDR1 as SGHDT and CDR2 as YYEEEE. CDR3 length: 12 amino acids. CDR3 nucleotides: TGTGCCAGCAGCCGGGACAGTTATGGCTACACCTTC. The encoded protein is CASSRDSYGYTF.

The chain recombines TRBV29-1 with TRBJ1-2, with D perhaps TRBD1 (5 bases). This CDR3 contains 14 residues. With 4 bases removed from V and 6 bases from J, the gap between germline ends came to 18 bases. Germline V gene lookup returns CDR1 SQVTM and CDR2 ANQGSEA. The DNA for the CDR3 is TGCAGCGTTGGGATCCTCGGGGGAGGTAATGGCTACACCTTC. Residues: CSVGILGGGNGYTF.

The chain has TRBV14 and TRBJ2-5; no reliable D call. CDR3 length: 13 residues. V was clipped by 1 base and J by 9 bases, with 12 bases between them. From germline, CDR1 is SGHDN and CDR2 FVKESK. CDR3 residues: CASSQASRSPQYF. For the CDR3, the DNA is TGTGCCAGCAGCCAAGCGAGTAGGAGTCCCCAGTACTTC. The entire variable domain, with the rest obtained from reference TRBV14 and TRBJ2-5, is as follows: EAGVTQFPSHSVIEKGQTVTLRCDPISGHDNLYWYRRVMGKEIKFLLHFVKESKQDESGMPNNRFLAERTGGTYSTLKVQPAELEDSGVYFCASSQASRSPQYFGPGTRLLVL.

The genes are TRBV11-1 and TRBJ2-7; D is perhaps TRBD1 (5 bases). Trimming removed 1 base at V and 7 bases at J, with 5 bases between. The CDR3 totals 11 residues. Germline V gene sequence: CDR1 SGHAT, CDR2 FQDESV (reference sequence). CDR3 bases: TGTGCCAGCAGCTTAGGACAGGAGCAGTACTTC. Its protein product is CASSLGQEQYF.

This clone was seen just once. As DNA, the CDR3 is TGTGCCAGTAGTTTAGGGGGCCACGGCTATGGCTACACCTTC. Amino acids: CASSLGGHGYGYTF. The rearrangement uses TRBV19 and TRBJ1-2; TRBD1 matches 7 bases. The germline CDR1 and CDR2 sequences are LNHDA and SQIVND (reference sequence). After removal of 5 bases from V and 4 bases from J, the junction contained 7 bases not matched to a gene. The length of the CDR3 is 14 residues.

This clone was seen a single time. This chain links TRBV7-3 with TRBJ2-5; a possible D gene is TRBD2 (6 bases). The germline V gene has CDR1 SGHTA and CDR2 FQGTGA. V lost 2 bases and J 5 bases, leaving 12 bases between the germline ends. The CDR3 is 14 residues long. The DNA of the CDR3 is TGTGCCAGCAGCTTATATACTCTAGCGGAGACCCAGTACTTC. It specifies CASSLYTLAETQYF.

CDR3 coding DNA: TGTGCCAGCAGTTTTCCCACAGGGGAGTGGGGGAAGGAAGAGACCCAGTACTTC. Its protein is CASSFPTGEWGKEETQYF. This chain joins TRBV28 and TRBJ2-5; 7 bases align to TRBD1. V lost 3 bases to trimming and J lost 3 bases; unmatched junction nucleotides: 16. The CDR3 runs 18 residues. The V gene's germline CDR1 is MDHEN and CDR2 SYDVKM.

This chain connects TRBV5-4 to TRBJ1-1; 7 nucleotides align to TRBD1. V trimming: 3 bases; J trimming: 8 bases; junction bases outside the gene matches: 7. Germline CDR1 and CDR2: SGHNT and YYREEE (reference sequence). This CDR3 region has 13 residues. The CDR3 bases are TGTGCCAGCAGCTCTTCCGGGACAGACGAAGCTTTCTTT. This encodes CASSSSGTDEAFF.

CDR3 coding DNA: TGTGCCAGCAGACAGGGACAGCGGGATCAGCCCCAGCATTTT. Translating it yields CASRQGQRDQPQHF. This sequence joins TRBV6-1 and TRBJ1-5; TRBD1 matches at 7 bases. The germline V gene has CDR1 MNHNS and CDR2 SASEGT. The CDR3 contains 14 residues. V lost 6 bases to trimming and J lost 5 bases; unmatched junction nucleotides: 7.

The genes are TRBV7-9 and TRBJ1-1; D not certain. Germline V gives CDR1 SEHNR, CDR2 FQNEAQ (reference sequence). The CDR3 spans 15 residues. V was clipped by 8 bases and J by 5 bases, with 21 bases between them. The CDR3 DNA follows: TGTGCCAGCCCAGGACTGAATCGGTATGATACTGAAGCTTTCTTT. It translates to CASPGLNRYDTEAFF.

The chain has TRBV4-1 and TRBJ2-2; the D gene is possibly TRBD2 (6 bases). The CDR3 covers 16 residues. V lost 4 bases to trimming and J lost 5 bases, with 17 bases between them. In germline, CDR1 is MGHRA, CDR2 YSYEKL. The CDR3 here is CASSRGDLLITGELFF. The CDR3 DNA reads TGCGCCAGCAGCCGGGGGGACTTACTTATTACCGGGGAGCTGTTTTTT.

The chain links TRBV7-9 to TRBJ2-7, with 7 bases matching TRBD2. There are 17 residues in the CDR3. The ends lost 2 bases at V and 4 bases at J; junction bases unmatched: 14. Germline CDR1 SEHNR, CDR2 FQNEAQ (reference sequence). Written as DNA, the CDR3 is TGTGCCAGCAGCTTACACTACTTCGCGGGAGCTTCATACGAGCAGTACTTC. Protein: CASSLHYFAGASYEQYF.

The chain has TRBV13 and TRBJ2-5; D tentatively reads TRBD1 or TRBD2 (6 bases each). The CDR3 spans 14 residues. Germline-derived CDR1 and CDR2 are PRHDT and FYEKMQ (reference sequence). V was pared by 5 bases and J by 4 bases, with 14 bases between. The CDR3 coding sequence is TGTGCCAGCAGCCGGTCGGGGGCGCGAGAGACCCAGTACTTC. Its protein product is CASSRSGARETQYF. Combining the CDR3 with reference TRBV13 and TRBJ2-5 gives the whole variable domain AAGVIQSPRHLIKEKRETATLKCYPIPRHDTVYWYQQGPGQDPQFLISFYEKMQSDKGSIPDRFSAQQFSDYHSELNMSSLELGDSALYFCASSRSGARETQYFGPGTRLLVL.

V and J are TRBV11-2 and TRBJ2-7; no reliable D call. This CDR3 is built from 12 residues. Germline values: CDR1 SGHAT, CDR2 FQNNGV. Trimming left V 5 bases short and J 7 bases short, with 12 bases between. CDR3 in DNA: TGTGCCAGCAGCACCTACTCGTGGGAGCAGTACTTC. It is translated as CASSTYSWEQYF.

This rearrangement joins TRBV19 to TRBJ1-5; D is unclear. V lost 3 bases and J 4 bases, leaving 16 bases between the germline ends. In germline, CDR1 is LNHDA, CDR2 SQIVND (reference sequence). The CDR3 spans 16 residues. CDR3 sequence: CASSIKHLGHNQPQHF. CDR3 DNA: TGTGCCAGTAGTATTAAACACCTAGGGCATAATCAGCCCCAGCATTTT.

The chain uses TRBV10-3 and TRBJ1-1, with D hard to call. The CDR3 contains 14 residues. Germline CDR1 is ENHRY and CDR2 is SYGVKD. V was trimmed by 2 bases and J by 0 bases, leaving 7 bases between them. The CDR3 nucleotides are TGTGCCATCAGTGAGACAGTGTTGAACACTGAAGCTTTCTTT. This sequence encodes CAISETVLNTEAFF.